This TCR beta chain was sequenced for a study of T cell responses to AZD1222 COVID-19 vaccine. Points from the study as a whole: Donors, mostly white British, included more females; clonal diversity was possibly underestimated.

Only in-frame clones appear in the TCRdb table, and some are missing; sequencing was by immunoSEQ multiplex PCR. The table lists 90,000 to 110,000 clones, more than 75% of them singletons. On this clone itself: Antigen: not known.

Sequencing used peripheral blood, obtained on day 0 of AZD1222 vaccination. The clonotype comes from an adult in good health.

CDR3: CASSSPLAGGSYEQYF. The CDR3 region has the DNA TGTGCCAGCAGCTCGCCACTAGCGGGAGGGTCCTACGAGCAGTACTTC. The V call is TRBV5-8, the J call TRBJ2-7, with TRBD2 matching over 13 bases. Germline trimming cut 3 bases from V and 1 base from J; bases unmatched to any gene: 4. CDR1 is SGHTS and CDR2 is YDEGEE in the germline V gene. This CDR3 has 16 residues.